These 19 T cell receptor beta chains originate from one sample sequenced in a study of blood T cell repertoires in COVID-19. Method: immunoSEQ multiplex PCR; TCRdb's copy keeps in-frame clones and lacks some. Counted here are about 98,000 clones, approximately 84% occurring once; the ten biggest clones make up about a tenth. Source material: peripheral blood. The receptors originated from a middle-aged man with active or convalescent COVID-19.

V and J are TRBV23-1 and TRBJ1-6, with D uncertain. TRBV23-1 is an open reading frame, and its role is uncertain. This CDR3 spans 15 amino acids. Trimming shortened V by 4 bases and J by 4 bases, and 11 bases separated the two germline ends. CDR3 protein: CASSPPGRYNSPLHF. The CDR3 DNA reads TGCGCCAGCAGTCCCCCAGGTAGATATAATTCACCCCTCCACTTT.

The chain uses TRBV5-1 and TRBJ1-6; 7 nucleotides match TRBD1. CDR3 length: 14 residues. V shed 2 bases, J shed 7 bases, and the junction held 3 bases outside the gene matches. Germline-derived CDR1 and CDR2 are SGHRS and YFSETQ. CDR3: CASSLATGNSPLHF. The CDR3 nucleotides are TGCGCCAGCAGCTTAGCGACAGGGAATTCACCCCTCCACTTT.

This clone turned up a few times. The V gene is TRBV19, the J gene TRBJ1-1; D is perhaps TRBD1 (5 bases). With 5 bases removed from V and 0 bases from J, the gap between germline ends came to 13 bases. Per germline, CDR1 LNHDA and CDR2 SQIVND (reference sequence). The CDR3 sequence is 15 residues long. The CDR3: CASSGWGGVNTEAFF. In DNA, the CDR3 is TGTGCCAGTAGTGGCTGGGGCGGGGTGAACACTGAAGCTTTCTTT.

V is TRBV6-5 and J is TRBJ2-3, with 8 bases that match TRBD2. With V trimmed by 0 bases and J by 2 bases, 4 bases remained unmatched. Germline CDR1 is MNHEY and CDR2 is SVGAGI. This CDR3 region has 16 residues. The CDR3 protein is CASSYSPAGVTDTQYF. The CDR3 nucleotides are TGTGCCAGCAGTTACTCCCCAGCGGGGGTCACAGATACGCAGTATTTT.

This clone was seen a few times. The V and J genes are TRBV3-1 (or the pseudogene TRBV3-2) and TRBJ2-2, with unresolved D. Trimming pared 4 bases from V and 8 bases from J, leaving 8 bases between. The CDR3 sequence is 12 residues long. Germline values: CDR1 LGHDT, CDR2 YNNKEL (reference sequence). The CDR3 nucleotides read TGTGCCAGCAGCCTAACGGTAGGGGAGCTGTTTTTT. It yields the protein CASSLTVGELFF.

The chain combines TRBV27 with TRBJ2-2; 9 bases match TRBD1. The CDR3 sequence is 14 residues long. Germline V gene lookup returns CDR1 MNHEY and CDR2 SMNVEV (reference sequence). Germline trimming cut 5 bases from V and 5 bases from J; bases unmatched to any gene: 3. The CDR3 nucleotides read TGTGCCAGCAGTACAGGGGGCTCAACCGGGGAGCTGTTTTTT. It specifies CASSTGGSTGELFF.

The chain couples TRBV24-1 to TRBJ1-2, with D perhaps matching TRBD1 (5 bases). V was clipped by 3 bases and J by 7 bases, with 17 bases between them. Germline CDR1 KGHDR, CDR2 SFDVKD. The CDR3 covers 15 residues. Written as DNA, the CDR3 is TGTGCCACCAGTGATGCTCAGGGTGGGAATAGTGGCTACACCTTC. Translating it yields CATSDAQGGNSGYTF.

This chain connects TRBV30 to TRBJ1-6, with D perhaps TRBD1 (5 bases). The V end was cut by 1 base, the J end by 5 bases, with 6 bases between. CDR1 is GTSNPN, CDR2 SVGIG, per germline (reference sequence). The CDR3 is made up of 13 amino acids. The CDR3 reads CAWSGGDNSPLHF. CDR3 nucleotides: TGTGCCTGGAGTGGGGGGGATAATTCACCCCTCCACTTT.

In this sample, this clone turned up once. The chain recombines TRBV9 with TRBJ1-2; D might be TRBD1 (5 bases). Trimming left V 2 bases short and J 6 bases short, with 8 bases between. The CDR3 sequence is 12 residues long. Germline loops: CDR1 SGDLS, CDR2 YYNGEE. In DNA, the CDR3 is TGTGCCAGCAGCGTTCAGGGTAATGGCTACACCTTC. It is translated as CASSVQGNGYTF.

The chain uses TRBV7-3 and TRBJ2-3; 7 bases are a match to TRBD2. This CDR3 is built from 15 residues. After removal of 1 base from V and 0 bases from J, the junction contained 1 base not matched to a gene. Germline V gene data show CDR1 as SGHTA and CDR2 as FQGTGA. The CDR3 region is CASSLMGLSTDTQYF. The CDR3 region has the DNA TGTGCCAGCAGCTTAATGGGACTAAGCACAGATACGCAGTATTTT.

J is TRBJ1-6 and V is TRBV6-5; TRBD1 matches 9 bases. Germline V gives CDR1 MNHEY, CDR2 SVGAGI. The CDR3 consists of 14 residues. After removal of 5 bases from V and 6 bases from J, the junction contained 2 bases not matched to a gene. CDR3 bases: TGTGCCAGCAGTCGGACAGGGGCTAATTCACCCCTCCACTTT. Its protein is CASSRTGANSPLHF.

The chain uses TRBV7-3 and TRBJ1-1; D possibly corresponds to TRBD1 (5 bases). Germline CDR1 is SGHTA and CDR2 is FQGTGA. The germline V and J ends were trimmed by 2 bases and 11 bases, with 18 bases remaining between them. The CDR3 is 14 residues long. As DNA, the CDR3 is TGTGCCAGCAGCTTAGGGAGGGGTAGTCAGGATGCTTTCTTT. Its protein product is CASSLGRGSQDAFF.

This clone appeared a few times. This chain connects TRBV5-4 to TRBJ1-1, with 7 positions matching TRBD1. The CDR3 is 15 amino acids. V trimming: 4 bases; J trimming: 0 bases; junction bases outside the gene matches: 6. Germline-derived CDR1 and CDR2 are SGHNT and YYREEE (reference sequence). The chain's CDR3 is CASSLPGQMNTEAFF. The CDR3 DNA sequence: TGTGCCAGCAGCCTACCGGGACAGATGAACACTGAAGCTTTCTTT. The full variable domain, its missing parts supplied by reference TRBV5-4 and TRBJ1-1, is ETGVTQSPTHLIKTRGQQVTLRCSSQSGHNTVSWYQQALGQGPQFIFQYYREEENGRGNFPPRFSGLQFPNYSSELNVNALELDDSALYLCASSLPGQMNTEAFFGQGTRLTVV.

The chain has TRBV18 and TRBJ1-2; D gene uncertain. The CDR3 sequence is 13 residues long. CDR1 and CDR2 (germline): KGHSH, LQKENI. V lost 4 bases and J lost 8, with 14 bases in between. In DNA, the CDR3 is TGTGCCAGCTCACTAAATGGGCAGACGGGCTACACCTTC. Encoded protein: CASSLNGQTGYTF.

This clone was detected only once. The chain carries TRBV12-3 or TRBV12-4 and TRBJ2-7, with D unresolved. Deletions cut 6 bases from V and 5 bases from J, with 11 bases between. This CDR3 has 12 amino acids. CDR3 amino acids: CASSLGFDEQYF. As DNA, the CDR3 is TGTGCCAGCAGCCTCGGGTTTGACGAGCAGTACTTC.

This clone was counted a few times. In DNA, the CDR3 is TGTGCCAGCAGCCACGGACTAGCGGGGGCCGCGAGAAATGAGCAGTTCTTC. It specifies CASSHGLAGAARNEQFF. This rearrangement joins TRBV7-3 to TRBJ2-1, with 13 nucleotides matching TRBD2. The germline V gene has CDR1 SGHTA and CDR2 FQGTGA. The CDR3 spans 17 residues. V lost 5 bases, J lost 7 bases, and 11 bases stayed unmatched.

This chain uses TRBV6-5 with TRBJ2-7; D call uncertain. Germline assignment: CDR1 MNHEY and CDR2 SVGAGI. Trimming pared 5 bases from V and 3 bases from J, leaving 5 bases between. The CDR3 runs 11 residues. CDR3: CASSQIYEQYF. Written as DNA, the CDR3 is TGTGCCAGCAGTCAAATCTACGAGCAGTACTTC.

J is TRBJ1-2 and V is TRBV2; 8 bases line up with TRBD1. In germline, CDR1 is SNHLY, CDR2 FYNNEI. This CDR3 spans 14 amino acids. The V gene end was trimmed by 7 bases and the J gene end by 6 bases; junction bases not matched to a gene: 10. The CDR3 region has the DNA TGTGCCAGCAACAGATTGACAGGGGCGGATGGCTACACCTTC. Encoded protein: CASNRLTGADGYTF.

The chain joins TRBV7-6 to TRBJ2-3, with 9 bases identical to TRBD1. V shed 5 bases and J 3 bases; nucleotides not matched to a gene: 6. CDR1 and CDR2 (germline): SGHVS, FNYEAQ. The CDR3 has 15 residues. In DNA form, the CDR3 reads TGTGCCAGCAGCCATAACAGGGGGCGAACAGATACGCAGTATTTT. Translating it yields CASSHNRGRTDTQYF.